This TCR beta chain was captured by sequencing in a study of blood T cell repertoires in COVID-19. Across the study: Some COVID-19 samples were acute and others convalescent; all came from the United States, Italy and Spain. T cells, B-cell-depleted T cells, or PBMCs provided the cDNA or gDNA that served as material.

Looked up from germline, CDR1 is SGHAT and CDR2 is FQNNGV. Trimming took 1 base from V and 6 from J; bases not matched to a gene: 15. This CDR3 spans 18 amino acids. As handled by the study authors: Amplification of reference gene primers was used by the study to estimate nucleated cell counts. TCRdb's table, derived via immunoSEQ multiplex PCR, lists solely in-frame clones and lacks some. V, J and clone size are taken as reported in that table, and D and trimming were inferred from the DNA itself. The table records under 250,000 clones, 70% to 90% of them present only once. This clone was found a few times.

The origin of this receptor is a woman between 70 and 85 years old with active or convalescent COVID-19. This sequence joins TRBV11-2 and TRBJ2-7; 10 bases fit TRBD2. Sequencing was performed on peripheral blood. CDR3 region: CASSLGASGSLWGLEQYF. CDR3 bases: TGTGCCAGCAGCTTAGGAGCTAGCGGGAGTCTTTGGGGGCTCGAGCAGTACTTC.